The 12 T cell receptor beta chains in this list originate from one sample, sequenced in a study of cytomegalovirus exposure and HLA in healthy donors. PCR primers comprised 60 Vbeta and 13 Jbeta primers. Produced via immunoSEQ multiplex PCR; TCRdb's table is partial and in-frame only. The data contain tens of thousands of clones, less than 85% of them singletons. Specimen: PBMCs. The receptors stem from a man aged 30 to 45 in good health and CMV-seropositive.

This clone was observed a few times. This chain uses TRBV6-1 with TRBJ1-1; TRBD1 is a possible D gene (6 bases). The germline CDR1 and CDR2 sequences are MNHNS and SASEGT. The CDR3 contains 13 residues. The V end was cut by 5 bases, the J end by 3 bases, with 10 bases between. CDR3 in DNA: TGTGCCAGCAGTCAGGGGACACACACTGAAGCTTTCTTT. Amino acid sequence: CASSQGTHTEAFF.

The rearrangement uses TRBV7-2 and TRBJ2-3, with TRBD2 matching over 9 bases. The V gene's germline CDR1 is SGHTA and CDR2 FQGNSA. This CDR3 is 16 amino acids long. Trimming at V came to 5 bases and at J to 4 bases, leaving 10 bases not matched to a gene. As DNA, the CDR3 is TGTGCCAGCAGCCCGGGGGGCGGGAGGGACCCAGATACGCAGTATTTT. This sequence encodes CASSPGGGRDPDTQYF.

The chain employs TRBV19 and TRBJ1-5; D is ambiguous. The germline V gene has CDR1 LNHDA and CDR2 SQIVND (reference sequence). CDR3 length equals 13 residues. V was trimmed by 5 bases and J by 7 bases, leaving 12 bases between them. The CDR3 loop reads CASSGRGRQPQHF. DNA of the CDR3: TGTGCCAGTAGTGGTCGCGGGAGACAGCCCCAGCATTTT. The whole variable domain, remainder taken from reference TRBV19 and TRBJ1-5, is DGGITQSPKYLFRKEGQNVTLSCEQNLNHDAMYWYRQDPGQGLRLIYYSQIVNDFQKGDIAEGYSVSREKKESFPLTVTSAQKNPTAFYLCASSGRGRQPQHFGDGTRLSIL.

The V call is TRBV5-1, the J call TRBJ2-1; 11 bases line up with TRBD2. Per germline, CDR1 SGHRS and CDR2 YFSETQ. V trimming: 3 bases; J trimming: 7 bases; junction bases outside the gene matches: 9. The CDR3 contains 16 residues. The CDR3: CASSSLTSGSGNEQFF. CDR3 in DNA: TGCGCCAGCAGCTCGCTAACTAGCGGGAGTGGAAATGAGCAGTTCTTC.

This sequence joins TRBV5-1 and TRBJ1-6; a weak D match, TRBD1 (5 bases). The CDR3 covers 16 residues. Trimming took 4 bases from V and 5 from J, leaving 16 bases between them. CDR1 SGHRS and CDR2 YFSETQ come from the germline V gene. In DNA form, the CDR3 reads TGCGCCAGCAGCACCTTACCGCAGGGCGATAATTCACCCCTCCACTTT. It codes for CASSTLPQGDNSPLHF.

V is TRBV28 and J is TRBJ1-1, with a tentative D call TRBD1 (6 bases). Germline V gives CDR1 MDHEN, CDR2 SYDVKM. V was pared by 7 bases and J by 6 bases, with 18 bases between. The CDR3 has 14 amino acids. DNA of the CDR3: TGTGCCAGCATCGATGGGGGGGCCGGATCTGAAGCTTTCTTT. Its translation is CASIDGGAGSEAFF. Complete variable domain (other parts from reference TRBV28 and TRBJ1-1): DVKVTQSSRYLVKRTGEKVFLECVQDMDHENMFWYRQDPGLGLRLIYFSYDVKMKEKGDIPEGYSVSREKKERFSLILESASTNQTSMYLCASIDGGAGSEAFFGQGTRLTVV.

The chain has TRBV29-1 and TRBJ2-1; no definite D call. V lost 5 bases and J lost 7, with 12 bases in between. CDR1 SQVTM and CDR2 ANQGSEA come from the germline V gene. The CDR3 totals 12 residues. CDR3 DNA sequence: TGCAGCGTTTTACCCGGTCTGAATGAGCAGTTCTTC. This encodes CSVLPGLNEQFF.

The rearrangement joins TRBV9 to TRBJ1-1, with D maybe TRBD1 (5 bases). Deletions cut 3 bases from V and 5 bases from J, with 14 bases between. The CDR3 has 14 residues. Germline V gives CDR1 SGDLS, CDR2 YYNGEE. The CDR3 protein is CASSGEGKRTEAFF. DNA of the CDR3: TGTGCCAGCAGCGGGGAGGGGAAGAGGACTGAAGCTTTCTTT. The full variable domain, completed using reference TRBV9 and TRBJ1-1, is DSGVTQTPKHLITATGQRVTLRCSPRSGDLSVYWYQQSLDQGLQFLIQYYNGEERAKGNILERFSAQQFPDLHSELNLSSLELGDSALYFCASSGEGKRTEAFFGQGTRLTVV.

V gene TRBV5-1 combines with J gene TRBJ2-6; no firm D call. Trimming left V 4 bases short and J 0 bases short, with 11 bases between. The V gene's germline CDR1 is SGHRS and CDR2 YFSETQ. This CDR3 has 16 residues. CDR3 amino acids: CASSPVVSSGANVLTF. The DNA for the CDR3 is TGCGCCAGCAGCCCTGTAGTTAGCTCTGGGGCCAACGTCCTGACTTTC.

V is TRBV18 and J is TRBJ1-4; perhaps TRBD1 as D (5 bases). CDR3 length: 15 amino acids. The ends were cut back, 4 bases at V and 3 bases at J, with 12 bases in the middle. Per the germline V gene, CDR1 is KGHSH and CDR2 is LQKENI. CDR3 sequence: CASSQGGASNEKLFF. The CDR3 DNA reads TGTGCCAGCTCACAGGGTGGGGCGTCTAATGAAAAACTGTTTTTT.

The V gene is TRBV6-5, the J gene TRBJ1-2; D ambiguous. The CDR3 is 13 residues long. Germline V CDR1 and CDR2: MNHEY, SVGAGI. Trimming removed 6 bases from V and 4 bases from J, with 12 bases in between. The CDR3, as DNA: TGTGCCAGCAGCCAGACATCAGGCTATGGCTACACCTTC. Its protein is CASSQTSGYGYTF.

V gene TRBV14 combines with J gene TRBJ1-2; D possibly corresponds to TRBD1 (6 bases). CDR3 length: 13 amino acids. In germline, CDR1 is SGHDN, CDR2 FVKESK. V lost 0 bases to trimming and J lost 8 bases, with 10 bases between them. This chain's CDR3 is CASSQDRGHGYTF. DNA for the CDR3: TGTGCCAGCAGCCAAGACAGGGGACACGGCTACACCTTC.